Listed below are T cell receptor beta chains from one sample, sequenced in a study of yellow fever vaccine responses in identical twins. TCRdb re-derived calls from the RT-PCR reads in MiXCR, one entry per CDR3 protein. The profile shows approximately 2,500 distinct CDR3 sequences, approximately 82% of them singletons. The starting material was T cells from blood (PBMCs), unsorted or a sorted subset (not recorded which), obtained before or after yellow fever vaccination (not recorded which). These receptors originate from a female donor who received the yellow fever vaccine. CDR3s include the opening cysteine and the closing phenylalanine or tryptophan. A D gene is named only where the DNA matches it firmly. Clone size is stated in some rows and not others, as once, few, many or a class when expanded.

>NA|TRBJ2-3|NA|TRBV9
CASSAPRSTDTQYF
TGTGCCAGCAGCGCACCAAGGAGCACAGATACGCAGTATTTT
>NA|TRBJ1-5|NA|TRBV19
CASSIGRGSSNQPQHF
TGTGCCAGTAGTATAGGAAGGGGATCTAGCAATCAGCCCCAGCATTTT
>TRBD2|TRBJ2-7|NA|TRBV5-5
CASSSLAGSYEQYF
TGTGCCAGCAGCTCGTTAGCGGGCTCCTACGAGCAGTACTTC
>NA|TRBJ1-3|NA|TRBV7-6
CASSFTGNTIYF
TGTGCCAGCAGCTTCACCGGAAACACCATATATTTT
>NA|TRBJ2-7|NA|TRBV4-3
CASSQDGATSYEQYF
TGCGCCAGCAGCCAAGATGGGGCTACTTCCTACGAGCAGTACTTC
>TRBD1|TRBJ1-5|few|TRBV10-1
CASRRDRGPDSNQPQHF
TGCGCCAGCAGGAGGGACAGGGGGCCCGATAGCAATCAGCCCCAGCATTTT
>TRBD2|TRBJ2-3|NA|TRBV7-3
CASSWREGDTQYF
TGTGCCAGCAGCTGGCGGGAGGGAGATACGCAGTATTTT
>NA|TRBJ2-5|NA|TRBV11-1
CASSWTSARGTQYF
TGTGCCAGCAGCTGGACATCCGCTCGGGGGACCCAGTACTTC
>TRBD1|TRBJ1-1|NA|TRBV4-1
CASNRDRDRHTEAFF
TGCGCCAGCAACCGGGACAGGGATAGGCACACTGAAGCTTTCTTT
>NA|TRBJ1-6|few|TRBV4-2
CASSQDLGSRNSPLHF
TGTGCCAGCAGCCAAGATCTGGGCAGCCGCAATTCACCCCTCCACTTT
>NA|TRBJ1-6|few|TRBV7-2
CASSLSGGWKNSPLHF
TGTGCCAGCAGCTTATCGGGCGGCTGGAAAAATTCACCCCTCCACTTT
>NA|TRBJ1-1|NA|TRBV4-2
CASSQEPEVNTEAFF
TGTGCCAGCAGCCAAGAGCCGGAGGTGAACACTGAAGCTTTCTTT
>NA|TRBJ2-1|NA|TRBV4-1
CASSTGPYNEQFF
TGCGCCAGCAGTACAGGTCCCTACAATGAGCAGTTCTTC
>NA|TRBJ2-7|NA|TRBV11-1
CASSLVTGPSSYEQYF
TGTGCCAGCAGCTTAGTAACAGGGCCAAGCTCCTACGAGCAGTACTTC
>NA|TRBJ2-1|once|TRBV11-3
CASSPRERGFNEQFF
TGTGCCAGCAGCCCTCGAGAGAGGGGTTTCAATGAGCAGTTCTTC
>TRBD2|TRBJ2-4|NA|TRBV11-2
CASSLNPLAGGHKNIQYF
TGTGCCAGCAGCTTAAATCCACTAGCGGGGGGGCACAAAAACATTCAGTACTTC
>NA|TRBJ2-1|NA|TRBV12-3/TRBV12-4
CASSFGGNNEQFF
TGTGCCAGCAGTTTCGGCGGAAACAATGAGCAGTTCTTC
>TRBD2|TRBJ2-1|NA|TRBV11-1
CASSFVPGLAGHNEQFF
TGTGCCAGCAGCTTCGTACCGGGACTAGCGGGTCACAATGAGCAGTTCTTC
>TRBD1|TRBJ2-5|NA|TRBV29-1
CSVTGMYQETQYF
TGCAGCGTGACAGGGATGTACCAAGAGACCCAGTACTTC
>NA|TRBJ2-1|NA|TRBV11-3
CASSLVPQGRGLYNEQFF
TGTGCCAGCAGCTTAGTCCCGCAGGGGAGGGGGCTTTACAATGAGCAGTTCTTC
>TRBD1|TRBJ2-1|once|TRBV6-1
CASRRTGENEQFF
TGTGCCAGCAGGCGGACAGGGGAAAATGAGCAGTTCTTC
>TRBD2|TRBJ2-6|once|TRBV10-1
CASSVCSGRLGANVLTF
TGCGCCAGCAGTGTGTGTAGCGGGAGGCTTGGGGCCAACGTCCTGACTTTC